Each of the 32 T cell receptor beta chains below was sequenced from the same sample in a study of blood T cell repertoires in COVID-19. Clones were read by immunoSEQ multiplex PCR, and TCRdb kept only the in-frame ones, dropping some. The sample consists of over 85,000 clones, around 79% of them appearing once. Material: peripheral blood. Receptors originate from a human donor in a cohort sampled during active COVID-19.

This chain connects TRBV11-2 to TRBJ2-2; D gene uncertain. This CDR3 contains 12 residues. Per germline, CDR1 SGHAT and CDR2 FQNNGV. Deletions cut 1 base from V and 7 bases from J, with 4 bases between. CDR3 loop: CASSLAGGELFF. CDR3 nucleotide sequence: TGTGCCAGCAGCTTAGCGGGCGGGGAGCTGTTTTTT.

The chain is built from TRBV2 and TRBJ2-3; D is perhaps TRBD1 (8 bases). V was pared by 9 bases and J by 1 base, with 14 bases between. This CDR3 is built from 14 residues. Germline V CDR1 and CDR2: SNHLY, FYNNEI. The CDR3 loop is CARKAGQGTDTQYF. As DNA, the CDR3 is TGTGCCAGGAAAGCGGGACAGGGCACAGATACGCAGTATTTT.

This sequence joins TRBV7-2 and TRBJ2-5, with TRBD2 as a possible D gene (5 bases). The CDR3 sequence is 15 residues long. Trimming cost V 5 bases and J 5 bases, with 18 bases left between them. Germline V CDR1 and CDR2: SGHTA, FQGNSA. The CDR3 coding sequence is TGTGCCAGCAGCGCCAGGACTGCCGGATGGGAGACCCAGTACTTC. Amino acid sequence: CASSARTAGWETQYF. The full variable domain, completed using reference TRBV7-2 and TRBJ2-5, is GAGVSQSPSNKVTEKGKDVELRCDPISGHTALYWYRQSLGQGLEFLIYFQGNSAPDKSGLPSDRFSAERTGGSVSTLTIQRTQQEDSAVYLCASSARTAGWETQYFGPGTRLLVL.

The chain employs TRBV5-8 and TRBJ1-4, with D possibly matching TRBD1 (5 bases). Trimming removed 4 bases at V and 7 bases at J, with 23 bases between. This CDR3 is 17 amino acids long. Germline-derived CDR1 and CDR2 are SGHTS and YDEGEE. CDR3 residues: CASSTPLGGSKTEKLFF. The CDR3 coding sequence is TGTGCCAGCAGCACACCCTTGGGGGGAAGTAAAACTGAAAAACTGTTTTTT.

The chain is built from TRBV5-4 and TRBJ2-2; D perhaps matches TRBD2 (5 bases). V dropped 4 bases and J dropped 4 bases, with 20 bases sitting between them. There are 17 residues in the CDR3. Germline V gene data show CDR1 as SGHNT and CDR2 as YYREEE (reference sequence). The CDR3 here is CASSQILTTSRTGELFF. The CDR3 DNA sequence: TGTGCCAGCAGCCAGATTTTGACTACTAGTCGCACCGGGGAGCTGTTTTTT.

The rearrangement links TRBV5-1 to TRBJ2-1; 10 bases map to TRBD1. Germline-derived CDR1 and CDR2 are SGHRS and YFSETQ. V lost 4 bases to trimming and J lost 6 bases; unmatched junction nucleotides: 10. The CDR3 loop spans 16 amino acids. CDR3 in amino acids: CASSRWWDRGPNEQFF. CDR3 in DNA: TGCGCCAGCAGCCGGTGGTGGGACAGGGGACCCAATGAGCAGTTCTTC.

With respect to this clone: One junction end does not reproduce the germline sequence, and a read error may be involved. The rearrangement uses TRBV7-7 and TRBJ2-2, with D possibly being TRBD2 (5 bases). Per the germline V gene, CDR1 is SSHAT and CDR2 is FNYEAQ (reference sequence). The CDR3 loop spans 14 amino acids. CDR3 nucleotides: TGTGCTAGCAGCTTAGCGATCGAGTCCGGGGAGCTGTTTTTT. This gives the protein CASSLAIESGELFF.

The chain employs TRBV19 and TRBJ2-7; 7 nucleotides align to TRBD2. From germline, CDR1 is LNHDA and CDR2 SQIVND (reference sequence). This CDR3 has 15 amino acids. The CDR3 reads CATSNRRETPYEQYF. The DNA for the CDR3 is TGTGCTACAAGTAACCGGCGGGAGACCCCCTACGAGCAGTACTTC.

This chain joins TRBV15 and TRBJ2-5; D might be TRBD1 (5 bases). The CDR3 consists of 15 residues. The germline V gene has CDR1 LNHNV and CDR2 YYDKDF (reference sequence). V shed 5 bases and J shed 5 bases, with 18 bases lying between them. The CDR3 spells CATSPKGLGLETQYF. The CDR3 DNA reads TGTGCCACCAGCCCGAAGGGGTTGGGGTTGGAGACCCAGTACTTC.

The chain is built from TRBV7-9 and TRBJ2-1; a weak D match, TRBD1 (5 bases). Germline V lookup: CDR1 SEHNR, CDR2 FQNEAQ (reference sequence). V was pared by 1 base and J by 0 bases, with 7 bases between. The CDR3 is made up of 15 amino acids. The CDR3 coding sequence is TGTGCCAGCAGCTTAGGAGACAGCTCCTACAATGAGCAGTTCTTC. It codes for CASSLGDSSYNEQFF.

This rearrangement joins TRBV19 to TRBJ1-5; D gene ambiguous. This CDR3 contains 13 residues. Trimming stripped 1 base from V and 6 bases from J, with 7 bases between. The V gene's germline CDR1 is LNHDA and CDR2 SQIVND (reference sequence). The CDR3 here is CASSIGRGQPQHF. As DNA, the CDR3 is TGTGCCAGTAGTATAGGGCGGGGTCAGCCCCAGCATTTT.

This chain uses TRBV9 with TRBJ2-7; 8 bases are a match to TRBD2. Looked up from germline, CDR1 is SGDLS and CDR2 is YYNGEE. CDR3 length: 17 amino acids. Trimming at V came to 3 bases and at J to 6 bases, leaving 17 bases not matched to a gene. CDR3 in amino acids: CASSAHIAGGPTGEQYF. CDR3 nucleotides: TGTGCCAGCAGCGCCCACATTGCGGGAGGACCCACGGGCGAGCAGTACTTC.

In DNA form, the CDR3 reads TGTGCCAGCAGCCAAGACTACAGCTCTGGAAACACCATATATTTT. As protein: CASSQDYSSGNTIYF. This chain uses TRBV3-1 (or the pseudogene TRBV3-2) with TRBJ1-3; no firm D call. The CDR3 length is 15 residues. CDR1 and CDR2 (germline): LGHDT, YNNKEL (reference sequence). Trimming cost V 0 bases and J 0 bases, with 6 bases left between them.

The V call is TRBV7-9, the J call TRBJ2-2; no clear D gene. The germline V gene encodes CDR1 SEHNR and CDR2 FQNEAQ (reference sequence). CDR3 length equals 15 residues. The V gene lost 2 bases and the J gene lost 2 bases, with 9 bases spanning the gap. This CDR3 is CASSLLARNTGELFF. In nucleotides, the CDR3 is TGTGCCAGCAGCTTATTGGCCAGAAACACCGGGGAGCTGTTTTTT.

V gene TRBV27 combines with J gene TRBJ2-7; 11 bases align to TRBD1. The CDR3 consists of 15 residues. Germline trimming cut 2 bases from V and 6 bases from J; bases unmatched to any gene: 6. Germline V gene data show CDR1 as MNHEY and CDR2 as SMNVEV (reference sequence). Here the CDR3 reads CASSLPGQGVGEQYF. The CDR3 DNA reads TGTGCCAGCAGTTTACCGGGACAGGGGGTTGGCGAGCAGTACTTC.

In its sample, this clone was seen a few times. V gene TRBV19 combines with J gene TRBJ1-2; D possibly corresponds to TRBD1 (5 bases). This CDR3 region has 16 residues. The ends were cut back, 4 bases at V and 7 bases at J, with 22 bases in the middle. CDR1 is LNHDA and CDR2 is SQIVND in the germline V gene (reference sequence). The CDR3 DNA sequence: TGTGCCAGTAGTAGTCACGCTTCAAATGGGGGGGTTGGCTACACCTTC. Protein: CASSSHASNGGVGYTF.

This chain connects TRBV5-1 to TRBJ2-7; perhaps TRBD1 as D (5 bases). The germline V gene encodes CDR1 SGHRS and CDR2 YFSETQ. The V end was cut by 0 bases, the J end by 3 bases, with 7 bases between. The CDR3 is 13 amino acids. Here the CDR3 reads CASSLGGFYEQYF. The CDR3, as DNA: TGCGCCAGCAGCTTGGGGGGCTTCTACGAGCAGTACTTC.

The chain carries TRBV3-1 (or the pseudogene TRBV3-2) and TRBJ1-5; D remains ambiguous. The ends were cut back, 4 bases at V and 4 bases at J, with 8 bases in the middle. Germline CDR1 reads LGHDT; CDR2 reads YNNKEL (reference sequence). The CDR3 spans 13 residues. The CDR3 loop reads CASSLDGNQPQHF. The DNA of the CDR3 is TGTGCCAGCAGCCTCGACGGGAATCAGCCCCAGCATTTT.

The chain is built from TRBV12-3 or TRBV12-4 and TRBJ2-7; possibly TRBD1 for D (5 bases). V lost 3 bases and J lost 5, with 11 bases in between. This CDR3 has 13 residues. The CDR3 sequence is CASSFQGSNEQYF. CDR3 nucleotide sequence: TGTGCCAGCAGTTTCCAGGGCTCGAACGAGCAGTACTTC.

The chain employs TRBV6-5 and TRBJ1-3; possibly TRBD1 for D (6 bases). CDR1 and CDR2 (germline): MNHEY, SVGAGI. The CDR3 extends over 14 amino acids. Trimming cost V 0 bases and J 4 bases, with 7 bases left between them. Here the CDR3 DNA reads TGTGCCAGCAGTTACTCGACAGGAGGAAACACCATATATTTT. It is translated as CASSYSTGGNTIYF.

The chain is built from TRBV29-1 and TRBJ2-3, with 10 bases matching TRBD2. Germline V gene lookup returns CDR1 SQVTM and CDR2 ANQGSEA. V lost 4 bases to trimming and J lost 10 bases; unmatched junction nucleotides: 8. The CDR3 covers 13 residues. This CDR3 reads CSVGGASGSSQYF. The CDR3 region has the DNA TGCAGCGTTGGTGGAGCTAGCGGGAGTTCGCAGTATTTT.

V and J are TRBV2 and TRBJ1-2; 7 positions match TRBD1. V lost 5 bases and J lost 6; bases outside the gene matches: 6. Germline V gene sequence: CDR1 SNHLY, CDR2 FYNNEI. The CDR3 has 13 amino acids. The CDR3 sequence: CASSLDREDGYTF. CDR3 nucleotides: TGTGCCAGCAGTCTAGACAGGGAGGATGGCTACACCTTC. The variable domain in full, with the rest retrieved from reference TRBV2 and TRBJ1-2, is EPEVTQTPSHQVTQMGQEVILRCVPISNHLYFYWYRQILGQKVEFLVSFYNNEISEKSEIFDDQFSVERPDGSNFTLKIRSTKLEDSAMYFCASSLDREDGYTFGSGTRLTVV.

The CDR3 loop is CASSSRTSLQFF. CDR3 sequence (DNA): TGTGCCAGCAGCTCTAGGACTAGCCTGCAGTTCTTC. This chain connects TRBV7-2 to TRBJ2-1; 8 nucleotides line up with TRBD2. V shed 4 bases and J 12 bases; nucleotides not matched to a gene: 5. Germline V gives CDR1 SGHTA, CDR2 FQGNSA. The CDR3 runs 12 residues.

The CDR3 sequence is CASSKVGRLAGQNQETQYF. The CDR3 DNA reads TGTGCCAGCAGCAAAGTAGGTAGGCTAGCGGGGCAAAACCAAGAGACCCAGTACTTC. The chain has TRBV21-1 and TRBJ2-5; the DNA was not used to check the table's D call, TRBD2. TRBV21-1 is deemed a pseudogene. The CDR3 spans 19 residues.

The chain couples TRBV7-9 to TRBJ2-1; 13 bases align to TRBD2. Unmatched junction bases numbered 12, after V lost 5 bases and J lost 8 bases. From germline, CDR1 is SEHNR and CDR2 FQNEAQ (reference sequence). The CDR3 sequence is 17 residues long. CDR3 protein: CASSPTLGLAGEDEQFF. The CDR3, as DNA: TGTGCCAGCAGCCCCACCCTCGGACTAGCGGGAGAAGATGAGCAGTTCTTC.

CDR3 DNA sequence: TGTGCCACCAGTGGGGGCAGCTACAATGAGCAGTTCTTC. This translates into CATSGGSYNEQFF. V is TRBV24-1 and J is TRBJ2-1; possibly TRBD1 for D (5 bases). Between the trimmed V and J ends, which lost 5 bases and 3 bases, there was a span of 7 bases. Germline CDR1 reads KGHDR; CDR2 reads SFDVKD. This CDR3 comprises 13 residues.

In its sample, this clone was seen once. Written as DNA, the CDR3 is TGTGCCAGCAGCTTAGCACGGCGAGGGGAGCAGTTCTTC. It translates to CASSLARRGEQFF. The chain combines TRBV7-9 with TRBJ2-1, with a weak D call TRBD2 (5 bases). CDR1 and CDR2 from the germline V gene are SEHNR and FQNEAQ (reference sequence). CDR3 length: 13 amino acids. With 0 bases removed from V and 10 bases from J, the gap between germline ends came to 10 bases.

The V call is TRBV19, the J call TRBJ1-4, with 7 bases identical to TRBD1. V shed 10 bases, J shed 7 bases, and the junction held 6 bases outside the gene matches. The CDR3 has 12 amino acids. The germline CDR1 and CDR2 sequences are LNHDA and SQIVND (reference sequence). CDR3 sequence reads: CAIDRAVEKLFF. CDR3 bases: TGTGCCATTGACAGGGCGGTTGAAAAACTGTTTTTT.

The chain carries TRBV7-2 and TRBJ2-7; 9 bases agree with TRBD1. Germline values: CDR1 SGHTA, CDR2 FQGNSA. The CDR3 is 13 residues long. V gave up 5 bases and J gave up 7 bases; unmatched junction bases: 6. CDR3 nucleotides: TGTGCCAGCAGCCTAGGGACAGGGCGGGAGCAGTACTTC. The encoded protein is CASSLGTGREQYF.

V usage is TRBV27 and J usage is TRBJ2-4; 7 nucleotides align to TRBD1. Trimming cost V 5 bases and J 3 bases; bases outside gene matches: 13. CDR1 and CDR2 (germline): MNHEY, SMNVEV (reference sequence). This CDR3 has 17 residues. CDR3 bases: TGTGCCAGCAGTCCGAAAAACAGGGGTGGGGGCAAAAACATTCAGTACTTC. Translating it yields CASSPKNRGGGKNIQYF.

CDR3 nucleotides: TGTGCCAGCAGCCTGGGACTCGGCACCGGGGAGCTGTTTTTT. It codes for CASSLGLGTGELFF. The chain employs TRBV3-1 (or the pseudogene TRBV3-2) and TRBJ2-2; weak D call: TRBD2 (6 bases). Germline CDR1 and CDR2: LGHDT and YNNKEL (reference sequence). Between the trimmed V and J ends, which lost 4 bases and 4 bases, there was a span of 10 bases. The CDR3 contains 14 residues.

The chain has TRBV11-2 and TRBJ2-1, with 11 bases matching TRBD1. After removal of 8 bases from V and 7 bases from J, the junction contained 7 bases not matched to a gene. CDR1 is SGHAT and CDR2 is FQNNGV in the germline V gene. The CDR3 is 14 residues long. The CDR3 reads CASRWDRGNNEQFF. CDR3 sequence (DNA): TGTGCCAGCCGATGGGACAGGGGGAATAATGAGCAGTTCTTC.